Shown below are 27 T cell receptor beta chains from a single sample sequenced in a study of T-cell reconstitution after alpha-beta-depleted transplantation in children. Unique molecular identifiers tagged the TCRbeta library. In TCRdb, the PCR reads were re-called with MiXCR into one record per CDR3 protein. The repertoire holds 500,000 to 750,000 distinct CDR3 sequences, 27% seen once, with less than 40% in the top ten. The material was PBMCs, obtained before TCRalphabeta/CD19-depleted stem cell transplant. The source of these receptors is a boy in the first two years of life with Wiskott-Aldrich syndrome, due to receive a stem cell transplant.

This clonotype was counted only a few times. The V gene is TRBV28, the J gene TRBJ2-5; TRBD1 matches 7 bases. Per germline, CDR1 MDHEN and CDR2 SYDVKM. The CDR3 is 16 residues long. V dropped 2 bases and J dropped 1; count of bases not matched to a gene: 7. The CDR3 DNA reads TGTGCCAGCAGTTTAATGGACACAGGGGTCCAAGAGACCCAGTACTTC. Its protein is CASSLMDTGVQETQYF.

This clonotype came up a few times. Relative to the germline gene, one junction end is altered; a read error may explain this. The chain recombines TRBV29-1 with TRBJ2-1; D ambiguous. Germline CDR1 is SQVTM and CDR2 is ANQGSEA. The CDR3 extends over 13 amino acids. As DNA, the CDR3 is TGCAGCGGTGAAGTCTCCCCCAACAATGAGCAGTTCTTC. It translates to CSGEVSPNNEQFF.

The J gene is TRBJ2-3, the V gene TRBV3-1; possible D gene TRBD2, 6 bases. V was cut by 2 bases and J by 0 bases, with 9 bases left in between. The CDR3 runs to 15 residues. CDR1 and CDR2 (germline): LGHDT, YNNKEL (reference sequence). Here the CDR3 DNA reads TGTGCCAGCAGCCAATATGGGACTAGCACAGATACGCAGTATTTT. Amino acids: CASSQYGTSTDTQYF.

The table lists this clonotype with a few counts. The chain joins TRBV10-3 to TRBJ2-1; 7 bases match TRBD2. The germline V gene has CDR1 ENHRY and CDR2 SYGVKD. The CDR3 loop spans 14 amino acids. With 8 bases clipped from V and 2 bases from J, the junction kept 6 bases outside the gene matches. The CDR3: CAIGGAGAYNEQFF. The CDR3 region has the DNA TGTGCCATCGGAGGCGCGGGGGCCTACAATGAGCAGTTCTTC.

V gene TRBV20-1 combines with J gene TRBJ1-2; D is unresolved. The V gene lost 0 bases and the J gene lost 13 bases, with 15 bases spanning the gap. This CDR3 contains 12 residues. Germline loops: CDR1 DFQATT, CDR2 SNEGSKA (reference sequence). CDR3 amino acids: CSARDGWKAATF. The CDR3 DNA sequence: TGCAGTGCTAGAGATGGGTGGAAGGCAGCCACCTTC.

The chain joins TRBV3-1 to TRBJ1-2; 7 bases agree with TRBD1. Trimming cost V 4 bases and J 5 bases; bases outside gene matches: 22. Germline V gene data show CDR1 as LGHDT and CDR2 as YNNKEL (reference sequence). The CDR3 is made up of 19 amino acids. The CDR3 region has the DNA TGTGCCAGCAGCCTTACTAAAGTTCCGTTATGGACAGGCAGTTATGGCTACACCTTC. Translation gives CASSLTKVPLWTGSYGYTF.

This clonotype has a handful of counts. CDR3 nucleotide sequence: TGTGCCAGCAGCTTAGTATGGCGGGAGTATGCCGAGCAGTACTTC. It encodes CASSLVWREYAEQYF. The chain is built from TRBV7-2 and TRBJ2-7, with 7 bases matching TRBD2. The V gene's germline CDR1 is SGHTA and CDR2 FQGNSA. The CDR3 totals 15 residues. Trimming cost V 1 base and J 6 bases; bases outside gene matches: 9.

V and J are TRBV5-1 and TRBJ2-3, with 13 bases aligning to TRBD2. The V gene end was trimmed by 0 bases and the J gene end by 0 bases; junction bases not matched to a gene: 4. Germline-derived CDR1 and CDR2 are SGHRS and YFSETQ. This CDR3 has 18 amino acids. CDR3 loop: CASSLALAGGTSTDTQYF. The CDR3 region has the DNA TGCGCCAGCAGCTTGGCACTAGCGGGAGGGACAAGCACAGATACGCAGTATTTT. The full variable domain, with the rest looked up from reference TRBV5-1 and TRBJ2-3, is KAGVTQTPRYLIKTRGQQVTLSCSPISGHRSVSWYQQTPGQGLQFLFEYFSETQRNKGNFPGRFSGRQFSNSRSEMNVSTLELGDSALYLCASSLALAGGTSTDTQYFGPGTRLTVL.

This clonotype was observed a few times. The J gene is TRBJ1-5, the V gene TRBV18; 8 bases fit TRBD1. V shed 2 bases, J shed 3 bases, and the junction held 3 bases outside the gene matches. Germline V gene data show CDR1 as KGHSH and CDR2 as LQKENI. The CDR3 spans 15 residues. The CDR3 DNA reads as TGTGCCAGCTCACCAAGGACAGGGACCAATCAGCCCCAGCATTTT. Amino acid sequence: CASSPRTGTNQPQHF.

This clonotype was counted only a few times. This chain links TRBV27 with TRBJ1-4; TRBD1 is a possible D gene (5 bases). The V gene lost 3 bases and the J gene lost 1 base, with 12 bases spanning the gap. Germline V lookup: CDR1 MNHEY, CDR2 SMNVEV (reference sequence). CDR3 length: 16 amino acids. The CDR3 protein is CASSFQGAGTNEKLFF. CDR3 in DNA: TGTGCCAGCAGTTTTCAGGGAGCGGGAACTAATGAAAAACTGTTTTTT.

This clonotype was picked up a small number of times. The V gene is TRBV20-1, the J gene TRBJ1-1; the D is unclear. Trimming took off 3 bases at V and 0 bases at J, with 14 bases between the two ends. This CDR3 has 15 amino acids. CDR1 and CDR2 from the germline V gene are DFQATT and SNEGSKA (reference sequence). The CDR3 nucleotides are TGCAGTGCTAGGAAAGGAGGGCGGATGAACACTGAAGCTTTCTTT. It encodes CSARKGGRMNTEAFF.

This clonotype was observed a handful of times. The chain has TRBV7-2 and TRBJ2-3; 8 nucleotides match TRBD1. The trim removed 4 bases at V and 4 bases at J, leaving 7 bases unmatched. This CDR3 region has 15 residues. Germline values: CDR1 SGHTA, CDR2 FQGNSA. Here the CDR3 DNA reads TGTGCCAGCAGCTCGGACAGGGTCTCCGCAGATACGCAGTATTTT. This encodes CASSSDRVSADTQYF.

This clonotype was picked up a small number of times. This chain connects TRBV7-2 to TRBJ2-3; D is uncertain. V was cut by 2 bases and J by 2 bases, with 11 bases left in between. CDR1 SGHTA and CDR2 FQGNSA come from the germline V gene. This CDR3 spans 15 amino acids. In DNA form, the CDR3 reads TGTGCCAGCAGCTTAATGCGGCACCTCACAGATACGCAGTATTTT. Translated, it gives CASSLMRHLTDTQYF.

V usage is TRBV12-3 or TRBV12-4 and J usage is TRBJ2-1, with 9 bases lining up with TRBD1. V lost 5 bases and J lost 2; bases outside the gene matches: 7. This CDR3 has 16 amino acids. The CDR3 nucleotides read TGTGCCAGCAGTCCCAGACAGGGGGGAGCCTACAATGAGCAGTTCTTC. This sequence encodes CASSPRQGGAYNEQFF.

The rearrangement uses TRBV7-9 and TRBJ1-1, with a possible D match to TRBD1 (5 bases). Germline CDR1 is SEHNR and CDR2 is FQNEAQ (reference sequence). The CDR3 is 14 residues long. The V end lost 5 bases, the J end lost 5 bases, and 15 bases lay between the germline ends. In DNA form, the CDR3 reads TGTGCCAGCAGCGCCCGACCAGGGAGTACTGAAGCTTTCTTT. The encoded protein is CASSARPGSTEAFF.

The chain carries TRBV20-1 and TRBJ2-1; 8 bases fit TRBD2. This CDR3 contains 15 residues. The germline CDR1 and CDR2 sequences are DFQATT and SNEGSKA (reference sequence). The V and J ends lost 3 bases and 4 bases, in that order; junction bases with no gene match: 8. The CDR3 region has the DNA TGCAGTGCTAGGCCCCCGGGACTAGTATACAATGAGCAGTTCTTC. This gives the protein CSARPPGLVYNEQFF.

The rearrangement uses TRBV12-3 or TRBV12-4 and TRBJ2-3, with TRBD2 matching over 8 bases. V shed 5 bases and J 4 bases; nucleotides not matched to a gene: 11. The length of the CDR3 is 16 residues. CDR3 DNA sequence: TGTGCCAGCAGTATCAGAGCGGGAGTTAACGCAGATACGCAGTATTTT. It encodes CASSIRAGVNADTQYF.

The gene calls are TRBV20-1 and TRBJ2-4, with D possibly TRBD2 on 5 matching bases. Germline V CDR1 and CDR2: DFQATT, SNEGSKA (reference sequence). V shed 0 bases and J shed 11 bases, with 20 bases lying between them. The CDR3 contains 15 residues. The CDR3 loop reads CSARDLRGSTFVQYF. The CDR3 DNA follows: TGCAGTGCTAGAGATCTTCGGGGATCGACTTTCGTTCAGTACTTC.

The V and J genes are TRBV27 and TRBJ1-4; a weak D match, TRBD1 (5 bases). The CDR3 is 15 residues long. Germline CDR1 reads MNHEY; CDR2 reads SMNVEV (reference sequence). With 3 bases removed from V and 8 bases from J, the gap between germline ends came to 16 bases. In DNA form, the CDR3 reads TGTGCCAGCAGTTTGGGGGGGGTTGGAAGGGAAAAACTGTTTTTT. This translates into CASSLGGVGREKLFF. Drawing the rest from reference TRBV27 and TRBJ1-4, the complete variable domain is EAQVTQNPRYLITVTGKKLTVTCSQNMNHEYMSWYRQDPGLGLRQIYYSMNVEVTDKGDVPEGYKVSRKEKRNFPLILESPSPNQTSLYFCASSLGGVGREKLFFGSGTQLSVL.

J is TRBJ2-7 and V is TRBV27; D is perhaps TRBD2 (6 bases). Deletions cut 7 bases from V and 4 bases from J, with 14 bases between. Germline loops: CDR1 MNHEY, CDR2 SMNVEV (reference sequence). This CDR3 is built from 13 residues. CDR3 sequence reads: CASKLAASYEQYF. CDR3 nucleotides: TGTGCCAGCAAACTAGCTGCCTCGTACGAGCAGTACTTC.

The V gene is TRBV5-1, the J gene TRBJ2-1; D gene uncertain. The V end was cut by 7 bases, the J end by 1 base, with 12 bases between. In germline, CDR1 is SGHRS, CDR2 YFSETQ. This CDR3 has 14 residues. The CDR3 protein is CASVSDSSYNEQFF. The CDR3 DNA sequence: TGCGCCAGCGTAAGCGATTCGTCCTACAATGAGCAGTTCTTC.

This chain uses TRBV28 with TRBJ1-6; TRBD1 is a possible D gene (5 bases). Germline V lookup: CDR1 MDHEN, CDR2 SYDVKM. The CDR3 has 13 amino acids. Trimming removed 8 bases at V and 7 bases at J, with 12 bases between. CDR3 nucleotide sequence: TGTGCCAGCCTCGGGGCAGGCAATTCACCCCTCCACTTT. It encodes CASLGAGNSPLHF. Full variable domain (missing parts from reference TRBV28 and TRBJ1-6): DVKVTQSSRYLVKRTGEKVFLECVQDMDHENMFWYRQDPGLGLRLIYFSYDVKMKEKGDIPEGYSVSREKKERFSLILESASTNQTSMYLCASLGAGNSPLHFGNGTRLTVT.

In its sample, this clonotype was seen a few times. The chain is built from TRBV5-1 and TRBJ1-1, with TRBD1 matching over 9 bases. Germline assignment: CDR1 SGHRS and CDR2 YFSETQ. V lost 2 bases to trimming and J lost 1 base; unmatched junction nucleotides: 3. The CDR3 consists of 15 residues. The CDR3 is CASSLLQGANTEAFF. CDR3 bases: TGCGCCAGCAGCTTACTACAGGGGGCGAACACTGAAGCTTTCTTT.

The chain is built from TRBV5-6 and TRBJ1-3, with 10 nucleotides matching TRBD1. This CDR3 has 16 amino acids. Per the germline V gene, CDR1 is SGHDT and CDR2 is YYEEEE. The trim removed 9 bases at V and 0 bases at J, leaving 9 bases unmatched. For the CDR3, the DNA is TGTGCCACCACCCGGGACAGGGGATTCTCTGGAAACACCATATATTTT. Amino acid sequence: CATTRDRGFSGNTIYF.

In this sample, this clonotype turned up many times. The chain employs TRBV27 and TRBJ2-7; a possible D gene is TRBD1 (5 bases). V lost 5 bases and J lost 2, with 13 bases in between. The germline V gene encodes CDR1 MNHEY and CDR2 SMNVEV (reference sequence). The CDR3 consists of 14 residues. CDR3 nucleotides: TGTGCCAGCAGTCTGTCACAGGTGACCTACGAGCAGTACTTC. Its translation is CASSLSQVTYEQYF.

There are a few counts of this clonotype. The J gene is TRBJ2-2, the V gene TRBV5-1; no reliable D call. V was pared by 5 bases and J by 2 bases, with 7 bases between. The CDR3 consists of 13 residues. Germline CDR1 and CDR2: SGHRS and YFSETQ. CDR3 in amino acids: CASRTQNTGELFF. The CDR3 bases are TGCGCCAGCAGGACACAAAACACCGGGGAGCTGTTTTTT.

This clonotype was counted between two and nine times. The chain joins TRBV12-3 or TRBV12-4 to TRBJ2-2; maybe TRBD1 (5 bases). V lost 7 bases, J lost 1 base, and 10 bases lay in between. The CDR3 spans 14 residues. CDR3 nucleotide sequence: TGTGCCAGCACCCCAGGGCAGAACACCGGGGAGCTGTTTTTT. It specifies CASTPGQNTGELFF.